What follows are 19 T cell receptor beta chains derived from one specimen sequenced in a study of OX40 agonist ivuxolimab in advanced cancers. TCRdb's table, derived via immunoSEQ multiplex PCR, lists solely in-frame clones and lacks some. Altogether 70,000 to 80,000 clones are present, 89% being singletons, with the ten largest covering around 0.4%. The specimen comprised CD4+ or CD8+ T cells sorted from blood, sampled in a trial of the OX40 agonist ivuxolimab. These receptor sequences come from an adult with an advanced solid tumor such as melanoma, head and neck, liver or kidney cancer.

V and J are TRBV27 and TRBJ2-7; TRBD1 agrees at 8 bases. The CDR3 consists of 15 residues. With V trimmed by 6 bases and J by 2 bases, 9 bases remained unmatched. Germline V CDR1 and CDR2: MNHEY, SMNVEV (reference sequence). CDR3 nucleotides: TGTGCCAGCAGCCGCCGGCCGGGACAGGCCTACGAGCAGTACTTC. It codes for CASSRRPGQAYEQYF.

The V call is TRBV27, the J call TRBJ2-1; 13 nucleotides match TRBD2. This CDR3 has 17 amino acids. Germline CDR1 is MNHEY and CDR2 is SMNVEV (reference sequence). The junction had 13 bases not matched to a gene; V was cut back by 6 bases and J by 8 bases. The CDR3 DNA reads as TGTGCCAGCAGCTTCGAAACCGGGACTAGCGGGATCGATGAGCAGTTCTTC. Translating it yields CASSFETGTSGIDEQFF.

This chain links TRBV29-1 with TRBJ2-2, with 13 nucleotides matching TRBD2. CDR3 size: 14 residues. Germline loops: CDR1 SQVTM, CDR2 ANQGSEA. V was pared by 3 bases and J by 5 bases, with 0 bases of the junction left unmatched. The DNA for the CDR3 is TGCAGCGTTGAGACTAGCGGGAGGACCGGGGAGCTGTTTTTT. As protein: CSVETSGRTGELFF.

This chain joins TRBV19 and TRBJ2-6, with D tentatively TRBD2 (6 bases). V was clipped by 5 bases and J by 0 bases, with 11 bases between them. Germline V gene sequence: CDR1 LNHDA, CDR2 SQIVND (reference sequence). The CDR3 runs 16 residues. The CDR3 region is CASSVGLGSGANVLTF. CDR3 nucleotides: TGTGCCAGTAGTGTGGGACTGGGCTCTGGGGCCAACGTCCTGACTTTC.

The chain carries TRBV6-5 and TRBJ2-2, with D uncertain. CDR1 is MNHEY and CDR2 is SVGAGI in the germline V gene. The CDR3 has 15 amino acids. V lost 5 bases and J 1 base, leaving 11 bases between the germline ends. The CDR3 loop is CASSTPGRNTGELFF. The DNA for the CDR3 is TGTGCCAGCAGTACGCCAGGCCGGAACACCGGGGAGCTGTTTTTT.

This CDR3 is CASTTGAGVNEQFF. As DNA, the CDR3 is TGTGCCAGTACCACCGGGGCTGGGGTCAATGAGCAGTTCTTC. The chain has TRBV19 and TRBJ2-1, with D possibly being TRBD1 or TRBD2 (5 bases each). The V gene lost 7 bases and the J gene lost 6 bases, with 16 bases spanning the gap. The CDR3 totals 14 residues. The V gene's germline CDR1 is LNHDA and CDR2 SQIVND (reference sequence).

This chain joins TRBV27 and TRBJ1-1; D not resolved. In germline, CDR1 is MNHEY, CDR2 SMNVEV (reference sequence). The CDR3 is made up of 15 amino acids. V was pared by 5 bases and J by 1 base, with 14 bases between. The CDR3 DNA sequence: TGTGCCAGCAGTCCGTGGACCCCCCAGAACACTGAAGCTTTCTTT. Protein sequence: CASSPWTPQNTEAFF.

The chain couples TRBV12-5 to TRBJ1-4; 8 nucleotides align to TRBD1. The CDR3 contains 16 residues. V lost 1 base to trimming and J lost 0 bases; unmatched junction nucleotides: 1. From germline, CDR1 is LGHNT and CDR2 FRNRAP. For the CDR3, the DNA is TGTGCTAGTGGTTTGGGGACAGGGACAACTAATGAAAAACTGTTTTTT. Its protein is CASGLGTGTTNEKLFF.

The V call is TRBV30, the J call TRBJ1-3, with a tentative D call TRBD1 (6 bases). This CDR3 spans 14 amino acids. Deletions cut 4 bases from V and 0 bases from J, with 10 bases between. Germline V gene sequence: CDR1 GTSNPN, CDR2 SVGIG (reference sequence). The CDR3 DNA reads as TGTGCCTGGATTGGGGGCTCCTCTGGAAACACCATATATTTT. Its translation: CAWIGGSSGNTIYF.

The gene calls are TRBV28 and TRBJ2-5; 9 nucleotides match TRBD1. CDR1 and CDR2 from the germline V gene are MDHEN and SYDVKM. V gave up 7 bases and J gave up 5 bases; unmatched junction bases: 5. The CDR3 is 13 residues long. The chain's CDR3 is CASTTGGSETQYF. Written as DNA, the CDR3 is TGTGCCAGCACTACAGGGGGCTCGGAGACCCAGTACTTC.

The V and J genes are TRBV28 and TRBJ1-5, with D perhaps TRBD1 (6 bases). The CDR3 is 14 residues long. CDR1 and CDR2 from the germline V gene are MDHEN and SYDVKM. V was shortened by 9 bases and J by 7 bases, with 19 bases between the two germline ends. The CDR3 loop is CASSTTGRVQPQHF. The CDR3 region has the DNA TGTGCCAGTTCAACCACAGGGAGGGTACAGCCCCAGCATTTT.

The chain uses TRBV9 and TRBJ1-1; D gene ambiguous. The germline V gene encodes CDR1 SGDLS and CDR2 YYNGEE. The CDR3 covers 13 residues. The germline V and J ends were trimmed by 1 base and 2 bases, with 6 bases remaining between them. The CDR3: CASSVLGNTEAFF. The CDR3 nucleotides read TGTGCCAGCAGCGTATTGGGTAACACTGAAGCTTTCTTT.

CDR3 region: CASGEGGPEQYF. DNA of the CDR3: TGTGCCAGCGGGGAAGGAGGACCCGAGCAGTACTTC. V and J are TRBV7-9 and TRBJ2-7; D perhaps matches TRBD2 (5 bases). Trimming took 8 bases from V and 6 from J, leaving 14 bases between them. Germline V gives CDR1 SEHNR, CDR2 FQNEAQ (reference sequence). This CDR3 comprises 12 residues.

CDR3 DNA: TGTGCCACCGTCGGGGGTGACGAGCAGTACTTC. Translated: CATVGGDEQYF. The chain recombines TRBV19 with TRBJ2-7; perhaps TRBD2 as D (6 bases). The CDR3 is 11 amino acids. Germline V lookup: CDR1 LNHDA, CDR2 SQIVND (reference sequence). Trimming shortened V by 10 bases and J by 5 bases, and 12 bases separated the two germline ends.

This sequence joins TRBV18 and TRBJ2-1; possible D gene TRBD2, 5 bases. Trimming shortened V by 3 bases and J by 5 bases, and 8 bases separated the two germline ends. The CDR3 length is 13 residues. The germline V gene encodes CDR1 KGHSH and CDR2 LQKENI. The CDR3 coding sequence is TGTGCCAGCTCACCCCCCGGGGACAATGAGCAGTTCTTC. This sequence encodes CASSPPGDNEQFF.

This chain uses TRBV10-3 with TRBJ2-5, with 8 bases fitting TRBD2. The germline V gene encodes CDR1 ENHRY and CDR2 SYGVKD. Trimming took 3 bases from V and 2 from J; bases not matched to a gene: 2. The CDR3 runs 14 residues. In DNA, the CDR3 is TGTGCCATCAGTGATTCTAGCGGGCAAGAGACCCAGTACTTC. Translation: CAISDSSGQETQYF.

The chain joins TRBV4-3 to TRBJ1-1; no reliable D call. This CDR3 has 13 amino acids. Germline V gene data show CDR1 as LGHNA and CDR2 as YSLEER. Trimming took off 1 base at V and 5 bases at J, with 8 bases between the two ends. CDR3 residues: CASSQARVTEAFF. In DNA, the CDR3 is TGCGCCAGCAGCCAAGCTAGGGTTACTGAAGCTTTCTTT.

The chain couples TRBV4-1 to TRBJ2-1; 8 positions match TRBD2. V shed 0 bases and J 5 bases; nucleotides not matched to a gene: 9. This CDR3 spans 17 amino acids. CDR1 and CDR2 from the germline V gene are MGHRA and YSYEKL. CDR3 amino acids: CASSQDQSGRSDNEQFF. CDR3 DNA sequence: TGCGCCAGCAGCCAAGATCAAAGCGGGAGAAGCGACAATGAGCAGTTCTTC.

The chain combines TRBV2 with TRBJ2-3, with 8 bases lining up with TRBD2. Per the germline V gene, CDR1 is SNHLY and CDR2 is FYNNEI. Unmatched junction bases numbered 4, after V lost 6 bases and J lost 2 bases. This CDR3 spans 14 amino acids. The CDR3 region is CASRREVDTDTQYF. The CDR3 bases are TGTGCCAGCAGGCGGGAGGTCGACACAGATACGCAGTATTTT.